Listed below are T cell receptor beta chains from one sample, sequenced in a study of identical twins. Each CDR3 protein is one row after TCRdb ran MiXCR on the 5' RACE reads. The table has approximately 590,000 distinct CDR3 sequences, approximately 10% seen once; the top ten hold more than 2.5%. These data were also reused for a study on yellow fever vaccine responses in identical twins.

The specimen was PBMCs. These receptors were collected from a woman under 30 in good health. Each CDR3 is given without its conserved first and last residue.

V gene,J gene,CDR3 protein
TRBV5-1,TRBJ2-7,ASNTGRKNEQY
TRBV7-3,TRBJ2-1,ASSLGRRGGYNEQF
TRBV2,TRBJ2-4,ARGLVKENIQY
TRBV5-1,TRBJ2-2,ASSLEPKTGELF
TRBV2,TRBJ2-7,ASSDGVSLKEQY
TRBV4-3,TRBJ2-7,ASSPEAISYEQY
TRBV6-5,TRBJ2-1,ASSHADKQF
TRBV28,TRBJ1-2,ASSFGRHYGYT
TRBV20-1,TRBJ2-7,SAIGAGSYEQY
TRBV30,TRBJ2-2,AWSPRGLNTGELF
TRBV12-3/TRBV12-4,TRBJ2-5,ASSLVVGEGAGKTQY
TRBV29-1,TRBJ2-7,SVGDRRSSYEQY
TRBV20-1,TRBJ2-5,SATSLETQY
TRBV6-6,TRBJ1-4,ASSDSVEKLF
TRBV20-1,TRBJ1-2,SASPGDSFYGYT
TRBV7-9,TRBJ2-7,ASSRRVAEPDYEQY
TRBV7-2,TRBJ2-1,ASSPPGLQGNEQF
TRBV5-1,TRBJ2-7,ASSLDFDLYEQY
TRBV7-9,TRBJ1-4,ASSLGLVGEKLF
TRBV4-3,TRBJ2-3,ASSQDRTSGRAMEDTQY
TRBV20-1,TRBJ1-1,SAPDGLNTEAF
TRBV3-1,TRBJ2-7,ASSRPGSYEQY
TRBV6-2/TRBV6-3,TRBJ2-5,ASSLEFGTQETQY
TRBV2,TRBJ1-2,ASSEMVTAALYGYT
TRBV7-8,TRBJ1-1,ASRRMNTEAF
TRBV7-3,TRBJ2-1,ASSLKGWGREQF